This T cell receptor beta chain comes out of a study of CD8 T cell repertoires and HIV-1 epitope variants. Study-wide context: Tested: three Gag epitope families, Nef HW9 and YT9.

The CDR3 is 13 amino acids. Germline V gives CDR1 MNHEY, CDR2 SMNVEV (reference sequence). Trimming took 7 bases from V and 1 from J, leaving 10 bases between them. Assay: immunoSEQ multiplex PCR; the TCRdb copy retains only in-frame clones and omits some. The sample shows 6,100 or so clones, more than 65% of them seen only once. This clone was counted once. The antigen remains unidentified. Study-wide results and caveats: No clonotypes responded to the TAALDMSHF plasma variant; about five recognized KF9, one HW9.

This chain joins TRBV27 and TRBJ2-5; D perhaps matches TRBD2 (6 bases). The sequencing sample was made of cultured CD8+ T cells derived from PBMCs. The TCR sequence derives from a male donor with HIV. Written as DNA, the CDR3 is TGTGCCAGCAAGGGAGGCCTCCAAGAGACCCAGTACTTC. This codes for CASKGGLQETQYF.